The 2 T cell receptor beta chains in this list originate from one sample, sequenced in a study of cytomegalovirus exposure and HLA in healthy donors (dated by TCRdb to 2015 to 2018). Libraries were prepared through the immunoSEQ multiplex PCR assay. The multiplex PCR relied on a mix of 60 forward primers for TCR Vbeta segments and 13 reverse primers for TCR Jbeta segments. In TCRdb, the immuneACCESS table is reduced to in-frame sequences with V and J assigned. These tables do not hold every clone; where another copy was compared, an unresolved V gene accounts for under half, and the others remain unexplained. The sample table on file contains about 160,000 clones. The top ten clonotypes cover 1% to 1.5% of the sample. Sequenced input: PBMCs. The receptors derive from a woman aged 55 to 70 in good health and CMV-seronegative.

V usage is TRBV9 and J usage is TRBJ2-7, with 9 bases that match TRBD2. The CDR3 is made up of 16 amino acids. Germline CDR1 reads SGDLS; CDR2 reads YYNGEE. V trimming: 3 bases; J trimming: 1 base; junction bases outside the gene matches: 8. The CDR3 coding sequence is TGTGCCAGCAGCGGACTAGGTAGCGGGGGTTCCTACGAGCAGTACTTC. This codes for CASSGLGSGGSYEQYF.

The V gene is TRBV4-3, the J gene TRBJ2-6, with D maybe TRBD1 (7 bases). CDR3 length: 20 amino acids. Germline lookup yields CDR1 LGHNA and CDR2 YSLEER. Trimming left V 1 base short and J 3 bases short, with 22 bases between. CDR3 in DNA: TGCGCCAGCAGCCAAGGGCCCTATGACAGGGACTTAGGTGGGGCCAACGTCCTGACTTTC. It translates to CASSQGPYDRDLGGANVLTF.